This is a list of T cell receptor beta chains from one sample in a study of cytomegalovirus exposure and HLA in healthy donors. Profiling relied on immunoSEQ multiplex PCR, and the TCRdb table lists in-frame clones only, not all of them. Here the sample spans 120,000 to 150,000 clones, over 80% being singletons. Source material: PBMCs. The receptors come from a woman in her thirties in good health and CMV-seronegative. CDR3s include the opening cysteine and the closing phenylalanine or tryptophan. The D gene is left open where the match is weak. Rows give clone size only sometimes, using once, few, many, or a class for an expanded clone.

J | size | V | D | DNA | CDR3
TRBJ1-2 | . | TRBV27 | TRBD1 | TGTGCCAGCAGCCGTCGGACAGGGGATGGCTACACCTTC | CASSRRTGDGYTF
TRBJ1-1 | . | TRBV6-5 | . | TGTGCCAGCAGTCCCCATCTACAGGGTGAAGCTTTCTTT | CASSPHLQGEAFF
TRBJ1-2 | few | TRBV4-3 | . | TGCGCCAGCAGCCAAGATCGGGCAGGGCATGGCTACACCTTC | CASSQDRAGHGYTF
TRBJ2-3 | . | TRBV25-1 | TRBD1 | TGTGCCAGCAGTGGGGACAGGGACACAGATACGCAGTATTTT | CASSGDRDTDTQYF
TRBJ1-4 | few | TRBV9 | . | TGTGCCAGCAGCCAGACATCTATGGGTAATGAAAAACTGTTTTTT | CASSQTSMGNEKLFF
TRBJ1-4 | . | TRBV7-2 | TRBD1 | TGTGCCAGCAGCCCTAACCGGGACAGCTCAAAACTGTTTTTT | CASSPNRDSSKLFF
TRBJ1-4 | . | TRBV11-2 | . | TGTGCCAGCAGCTTACGGGGGGTAGCTGAAAAACTGTTTTTT | CASSLRGVAEKLFF
TRBJ1-5 | few | TRBV2 | TRBD1 | TGTGCCAGCAGTGACGCCCGGGACAGGGCACGTCAGCCCCAGCATTTT | CASSDARDRARQPQHF
TRBJ2-3 | . | TRBV2 | . | TGTGCCAGCAGCCCTCGACTCAGCACAGATACGCAGTATTTT | CASSPRLSTDTQYF
TRBJ1-2 | . | TRBV30 | TRBD1 | TGTGCCTGGAGTCTACTTAGGACAGGGACGGGCTATGGCTACACCTTC | CAWSLLRTGTGYGYTF
TRBJ2-1 | . | TRBV5-8 | . | TGTGCCAGCAGCTTGGCCTTTGGACAGTTATACAATGAGCAGTTCTTC | CASSLAFGQLYNEQFF
TRBJ2-5 | . | TRBV5-1 | TRBD2 | TGCGCCAGCAGCCCTCTAGCGGGGGGCGAAGAGACCCAGTACTTC | CASSPLAGGEETQYF
TRBJ2-7 | . | TRBV27 | . | TGTGCCAGCCGACTTAGGGGGAGCAGTTTCTACGAGCAGTACTTC | CASRLRGSSFYEQYF
TRBJ1-5 | . | TRBV19 | . | TGTGCCAGTAGTCAATCCCAAACAGGGTCTGGACAGCCCCAGCATTTT | CASSQSQTGSGQPQHF
TRBJ2-1 | . | TRBV27 | . | TGTGCCAGCAGTCCTAACGAGGCCTACAATGAGCAGTTCTTC | CASSPNEAYNEQFF
TRBJ2-2 | few | TRBV4-1 | . | TGCGCCAGCAGCCAGCCAAGTTTGAGACAGGGACTGAACACCGGGGAGCTGTTTTTT | CASSQPSLRQGLNTGELFF
TRBJ2-7 | . | TRBV2 | TRBD1 | TGTGCCAGCAGATTGGGGACAGCCGGAGAGCAGTACTTC | CASRLGTAGEQYF
TRBJ1-4 | . | TRBV12-5 | . | TGTGCTAGTGGTTTGGTACTGGGGGCCGGAACTAATGAAAAACTGTTTTTT | CASGLVLGAGTNEKLFF
TRBJ1-6 | . | TRBV9 | . | TGTGCCAGCAGCCCCGGAGGGGCGGGTATCTCCTATAATTCACCCCTCCACTTT | CASSPGGAGISYNSPLHF
TRBJ2-1 | . | TRBV28 | TRBD2 | TGTGCCAGCAGCCCAGATGGGACTAGCGGGAATAATTACAATGAGCAGTTCTTC | CASSPDGTSGNNYNEQFF
TRBJ1-2 | . | TRBV4-3 | . | TGCGCCAGCAGCCCGGACAGAAACTATGGCTACACCTTC | CASSPDRNYGYTF
TRBJ1-1 | few | TRBV4-3 | . | TGCGCCAGCAGCCACGCCGGGGGGTTCACTGAAGCTTTCTTT | CASSHAGGFTEAFF
TRBJ2-1 | . | TRBV27 | TRBD2 | TGTGCCAGCAGTCGCTACTCCTCCGGGACTAGAAACAATGAGCAGTTCTTC | CASSRYSSGTRNNEQFF
TRBJ2-2 | . | TRBV4-3 | . | TGCGCCAGCAGCCAAAATTTTTATAACGGGGAGCTGTTTTTT | CASSQNFYNGELFF
TRBJ2-1 | . | TRBV13 | TRBD1 | TGTGCCAGCAGCTCGAAGCCACAGGGGGGCTCTAGGGGAGAGCAGTTCTTC | CASSSKPQGGSRGEQFF
TRBJ2-1 | once | TRBV6-5 | TRBD2 | TGTGCCAGCAGTTCGACTAGCGGGAGGCCTAACAATGAGCAGTTCTTC | CASSSTSGRPNNEQFF
TRBJ2-7 | once | TRBV5-1 | TRBD2 | TGCGCCAGCAGCTACGGGACTAGCGGCGTCTACGAGCAGTACTTC | CASSYGTSGVYEQYF
TRBJ1-6 | . | TRBV27 | . | TGTGCCAGCAGTTCTGGGCAGGGAAGCTCACCCCTCCACTTT | CASSSGQGSSPLHF
TRBJ2-1 | . | TRBV7-9 | . | TGTGCCAGCAGCGCGTGGGGAGGTGAGCAGTTCTTC | CASSAWGGEQFF
TRBJ1-2 | . | TRBV30 | . | TGTGCCTGGAGTGTTATAGGGGGACATGGCTACACCTTC | CAWSVIGGHGYTF
TRBJ2-2 | . | TRBV12-5 | TRBD2 | TGTGCTAGCGGCAATGGGGGGGATTATACCGGGGAGCTGTTTTTT | CASGNGGDYTGELFF
TRBJ1-5 | . | TRBV27 | . | TGTGCCAGCAGTTTATCACCAGGGTGCTATTGCAATCAGCCCCAGCATTTT | CASSLSPGCYCNQPQHF
TRBJ2-5 | . | TRBV9 | . | TGTGCCAGCAGCGCTTCAACGGGGGAGTTGGAGACCCAGTACTTC | CASSASTGELETQYF
TRBJ2-1 | . | TRBV10-3 | TRBD1 | TGTGCCATCAGTGACTGGGACAGCCGGGACTACAATGAGCAGTTCTTC | CAISDWDSRDYNEQFF
TRBJ1-1 | . | TRBV5-1 | TRBD1 | TGCGCCAGCAGCTACACAGGGGGCACTGAAGCTTTCTTT | CASSYTGGTEAFF
TRBJ1-2 | . | TRBV5-4 | . | TGTGCCAGCAGCCCGAGTCGCGGGGGCGGCTACACCTTC | CASSPSRGGGYTF
TRBJ2-7 | . | TRBV9 | TRBD2 | TGTGCCAGCAGCGAGAAACCTCTAGCGGGGGCGCCTTTGATCTGCGAGCAGTACTTC | CASSEKPLAGAPLICEQYF
TRBJ1-1 | . | TRBV6-5 | TRBD1 | TGTGCCAGCAGTTTGGACAGGGAGGCTGAAGCTTTCTTT | CASSLDREAEAFF
TRBJ2-1 | . | TRBV5-1 | . | TGCGCCAGCAGACTAGACGTAGACAATGAGCAGTTCTTC | CASRLDVDNEQFF
TRBJ1-3 | . | TRBV9 | . | TGTGCCAGCAGCGTTAGTGCCCTGGGCATCTCTGGAAACACCATATATTTT | CASSVSALGISGNTIYF
TRBJ1-2 | . | TRBV27 | . | TGTGCCAGCAGTTTATCGCAGGGGCGCGGCTATGGCTACACCTTC | CASSLSQGRGYGYTF
TRBJ2-3 | . | TRBV5-1 | . | TGCGCCAGCAGCTTGGGCAGGGGGGGCACAGATACGCAGTATTTT | CASSLGRGGTDTQYF
TRBJ2-1 | . | TRBV27 | TRBD2 | TGTGCCAGCAGTCCACTCGGGACTAGCTACTACAATGAGCAGTTCTTC | CASSPLGTSYYNEQFF
TRBJ2-7 | . | TRBV7-2 | . | TGTGCCAGCAGCTTAGCGCTAGAGGAGCAGTACTTC | CASSLALEEQYF
TRBJ2-7 | . | TRBV5-6 | TRBD1 | TGTGCCAGCAGCACCGCGGACAGGGGAAACTACGAGCAGTACTTC | CASSTADRGNYEQYF
TRBJ1-5 | . | TRBV7-9 | . | TGTGCCAGCAGCTTAGGCCCAGTCAATCAGCCCCAGCATTTT | CASSLGPVNQPQHF
TRBJ2-2 | few | TRBV2 | . | TGTGCCAGCGGGGAAGTAACCGGGGAGCTGTTTTTT | CASGEVTGELFF
TRBJ2-5 | . | TRBV19 | TRBD1 | TGTGCCAGTAGTATCGGGTCAGGGGGCCCGTTCCTCCAAGAGACCCAGTACTTC | CASSIGSGGPFLQETQYF
TRBJ2-6 | . | TRBV28 | . | TGTGCCAGCAGACTGTCCTCTGGGGCCAACGTCCTGACTTTC | CASRLSSGANVLTF
TRBJ1-2 | . | TRBV28 | TRBD1 | TGTGCCAGCAGTTTGACAGGGTATGGCTACACCTTC | CASSLTGYGYTF
TRBJ2-4 | once | TRBV21-1 | . | TGTGCCAGCAGTCAAAGGTGGGACTTGGGAAACATTCAGTACTTC | CASSQRWDLGNIQYF